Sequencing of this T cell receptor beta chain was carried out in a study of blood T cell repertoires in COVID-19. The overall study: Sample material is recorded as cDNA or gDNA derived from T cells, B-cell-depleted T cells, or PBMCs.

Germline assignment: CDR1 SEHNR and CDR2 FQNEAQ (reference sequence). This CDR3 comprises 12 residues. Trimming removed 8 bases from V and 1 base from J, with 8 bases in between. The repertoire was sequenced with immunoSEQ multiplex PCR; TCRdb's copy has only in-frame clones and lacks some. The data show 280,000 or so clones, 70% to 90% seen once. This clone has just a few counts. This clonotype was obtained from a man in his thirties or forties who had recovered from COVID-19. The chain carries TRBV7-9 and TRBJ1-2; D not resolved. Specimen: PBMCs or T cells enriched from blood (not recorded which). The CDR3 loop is CASRTDNYGYTF. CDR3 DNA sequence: TGTGCCAGCCGAACAGATAACTATGGCTACACCTTC.